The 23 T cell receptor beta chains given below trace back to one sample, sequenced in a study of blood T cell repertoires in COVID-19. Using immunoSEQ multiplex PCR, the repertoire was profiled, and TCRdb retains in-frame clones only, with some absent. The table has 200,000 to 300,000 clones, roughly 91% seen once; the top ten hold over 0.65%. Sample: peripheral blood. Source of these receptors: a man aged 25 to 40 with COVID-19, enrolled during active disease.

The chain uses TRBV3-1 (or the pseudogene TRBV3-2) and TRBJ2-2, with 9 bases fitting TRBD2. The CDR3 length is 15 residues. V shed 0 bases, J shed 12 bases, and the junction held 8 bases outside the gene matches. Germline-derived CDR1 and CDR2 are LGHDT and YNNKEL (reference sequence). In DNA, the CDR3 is TGTGCCAGCAGCCAAGAGAGCGGGGGGCCCTGGCAGCTGTTTTTT. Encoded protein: CASSQESGGPWQLFF.

CDR3 amino acids: CAWAGETQYF. DNA for the CDR3: TGTGCCTGGGCGGGGGAGACCCAGTACTTC. The gene calls are TRBV30 and TRBJ2-5; a possible D gene is TRBD2 (6 bases). CDR1 and CDR2 from the germline V gene are GTSNPN and SVGIG (reference sequence). This CDR3 spans 10 amino acids. The V gene lost 5 bases and the J gene lost 5 bases, with 6 bases spanning the gap.

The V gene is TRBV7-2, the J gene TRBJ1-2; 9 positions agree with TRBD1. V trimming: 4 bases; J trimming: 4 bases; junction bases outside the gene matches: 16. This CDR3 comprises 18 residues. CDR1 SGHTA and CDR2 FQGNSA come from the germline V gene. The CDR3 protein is CASSSVNLRNRGPYGYTF. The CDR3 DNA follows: TGTGCCAGCAGCTCTGTCAACTTACGGAACAGGGGGCCCTATGGCTACACCTTC.

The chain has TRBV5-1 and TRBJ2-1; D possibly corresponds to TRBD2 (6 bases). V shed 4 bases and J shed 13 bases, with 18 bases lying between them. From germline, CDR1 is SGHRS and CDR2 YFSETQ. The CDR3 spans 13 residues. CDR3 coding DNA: TGCGCCAGCAGCCCTGGGCAGGGAGGCATACAGTTCTTC. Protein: CASSPGQGGIQFF.

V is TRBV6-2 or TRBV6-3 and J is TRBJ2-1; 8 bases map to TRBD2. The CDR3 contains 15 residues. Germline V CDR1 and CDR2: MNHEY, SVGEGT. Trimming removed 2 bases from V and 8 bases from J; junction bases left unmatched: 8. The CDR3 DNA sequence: TGTGCCAGCAGTTACCTCGGGGGGGGCCCCCATGAGCAGTTCTTC. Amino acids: CASSYLGGGPHEQFF.

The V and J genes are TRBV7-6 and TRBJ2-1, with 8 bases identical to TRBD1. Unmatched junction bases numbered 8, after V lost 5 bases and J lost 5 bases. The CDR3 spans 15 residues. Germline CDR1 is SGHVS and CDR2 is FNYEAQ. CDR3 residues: CASSPRTGTNNEQFF. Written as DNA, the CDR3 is TGTGCCAGCAGCCCCCGGACAGGGACGAACAATGAGCAGTTCTTC.

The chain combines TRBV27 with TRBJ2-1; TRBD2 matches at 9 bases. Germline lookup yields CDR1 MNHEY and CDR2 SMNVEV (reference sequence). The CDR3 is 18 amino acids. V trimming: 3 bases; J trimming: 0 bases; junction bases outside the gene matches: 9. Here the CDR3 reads CASSFSSVAGASYNEQFF. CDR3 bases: TGTGCCAGCAGTTTTAGTTCGGTAGCGGGGGCCTCCTACAATGAGCAGTTCTTC.

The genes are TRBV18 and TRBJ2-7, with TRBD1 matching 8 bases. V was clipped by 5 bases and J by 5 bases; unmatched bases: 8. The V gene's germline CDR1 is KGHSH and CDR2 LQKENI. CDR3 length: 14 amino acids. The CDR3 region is CASSSRTGRDEQYF. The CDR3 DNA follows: TGTGCCAGCTCATCCCGGACAGGGCGGGACGAGCAGTACTTC. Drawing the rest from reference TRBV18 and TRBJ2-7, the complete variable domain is NAGVMQNPRHLVRRRGQEARLRCSPMKGHSHVYWYRQLPEEGLKFMVYLQKENIIDESGMPKERFSAEFPKEGPSILRIQQVVRGDSAAYFCASSSRTGRDEQYFGPGTRLTVT.

The chain's CDR3 is CASSELAGGPTDTQYF. The CDR3 DNA reads as TGTGCCAGCTCAGAACTAGCGGGGGGACCCACAGATACGCAGTATTTT. This chain joins TRBV18 and TRBJ2-3; 12 nucleotides align to TRBD2. J lost 2 bases, V lost 5 bases, and 5 bases had no gene match. Germline V gene sequence: CDR1 KGHSH, CDR2 LQKENI. This CDR3 has 16 residues.

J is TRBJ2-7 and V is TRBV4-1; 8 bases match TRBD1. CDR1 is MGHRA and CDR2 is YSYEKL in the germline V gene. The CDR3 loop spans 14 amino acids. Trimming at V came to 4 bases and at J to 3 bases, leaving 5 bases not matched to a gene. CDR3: CASSPDREFYEQYF. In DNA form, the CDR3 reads TGCGCCAGCAGCCCGGACAGGGAATTCTACGAGCAGTACTTC.

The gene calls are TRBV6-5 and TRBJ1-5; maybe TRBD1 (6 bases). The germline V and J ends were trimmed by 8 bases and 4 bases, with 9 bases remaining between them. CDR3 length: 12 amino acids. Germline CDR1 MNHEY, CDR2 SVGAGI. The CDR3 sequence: CASGTRNQPQHF. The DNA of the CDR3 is TGTGCCAGCGGGACACGAAATCAGCCCCAGCATTTT.

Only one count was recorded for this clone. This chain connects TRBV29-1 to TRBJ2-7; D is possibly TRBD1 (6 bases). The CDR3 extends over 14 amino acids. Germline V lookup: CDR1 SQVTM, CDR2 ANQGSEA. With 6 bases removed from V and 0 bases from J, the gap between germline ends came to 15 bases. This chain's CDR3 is CSVAGAWSSYEQYF. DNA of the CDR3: TGCAGCGTCGCAGGGGCTTGGAGCTCCTACGAGCAGTACTTC.

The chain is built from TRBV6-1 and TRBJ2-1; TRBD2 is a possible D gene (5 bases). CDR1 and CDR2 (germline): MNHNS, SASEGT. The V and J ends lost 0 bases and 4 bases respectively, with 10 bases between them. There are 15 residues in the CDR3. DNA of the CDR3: TGTGCCAGCAGTGAAGCCTGGACGGGGTACAATGAGCAGTTCTTC. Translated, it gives CASSEAWTGYNEQFF.

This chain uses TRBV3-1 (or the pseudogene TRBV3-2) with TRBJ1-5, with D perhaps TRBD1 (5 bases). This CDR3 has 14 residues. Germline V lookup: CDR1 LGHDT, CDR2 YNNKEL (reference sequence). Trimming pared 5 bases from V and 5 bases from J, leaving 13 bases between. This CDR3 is CASSSRGRDQPQHF. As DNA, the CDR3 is TGTGCCAGCAGCTCTCGGGGGAGGGATCAGCCCCAGCATTTT.

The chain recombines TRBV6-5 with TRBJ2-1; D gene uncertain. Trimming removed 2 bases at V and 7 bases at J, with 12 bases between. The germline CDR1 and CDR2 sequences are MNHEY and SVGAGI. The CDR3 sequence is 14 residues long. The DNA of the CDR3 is TGTGCCAGCAGTTACAGTCCCCGCCGGAATGAGCAGTTCTTC. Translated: CASSYSPRRNEQFF.

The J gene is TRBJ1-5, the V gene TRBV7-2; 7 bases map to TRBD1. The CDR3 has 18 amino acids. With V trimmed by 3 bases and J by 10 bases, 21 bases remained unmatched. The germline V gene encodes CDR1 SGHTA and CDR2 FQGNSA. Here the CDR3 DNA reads TGTGCCAGCAGCTTTTTTCGGCAGGGGGTTTTTCAGCCTAACCCCCAGCATTTT. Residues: CASSFFRQGVFQPNPQHF.

The CDR3 sequence is CASTKAASGGSDTQYF. The CDR3 DNA reads TGCGCCAGCACGAAGGCGGCTAGCGGAGGGTCAGATACGCAGTATTTT. The chain uses TRBV5-1 and TRBJ2-3; 7 nucleotides match TRBD2. The CDR3 loop spans 16 amino acids. Germline CDR1 SGHRS, CDR2 YFSETQ. The junction had 14 bases not matched to a gene; V was cut back by 6 bases and J by 4 bases.

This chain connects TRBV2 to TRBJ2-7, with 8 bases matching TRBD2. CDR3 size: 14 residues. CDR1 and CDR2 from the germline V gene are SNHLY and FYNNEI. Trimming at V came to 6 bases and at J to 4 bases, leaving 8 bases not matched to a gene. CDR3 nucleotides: TGTGCCAGCAGAGGACTAGCTGCTGGTTACGAGCAGTACTTC. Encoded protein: CASRGLAAGYEQYF.

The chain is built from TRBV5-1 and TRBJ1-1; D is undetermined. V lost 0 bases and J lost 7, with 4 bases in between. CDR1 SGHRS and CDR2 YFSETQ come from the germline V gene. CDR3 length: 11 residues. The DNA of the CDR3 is TGCGCCAGCAGCTTGGACGGTGAAGCTTTCTTT. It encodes CASSLDGEAFF.

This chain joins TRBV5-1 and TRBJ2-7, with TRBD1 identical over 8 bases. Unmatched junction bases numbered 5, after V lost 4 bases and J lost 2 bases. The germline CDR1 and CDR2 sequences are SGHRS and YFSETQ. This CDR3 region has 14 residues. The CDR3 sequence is CASSPRTGTYEQYF. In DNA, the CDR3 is TGCGCCAGCAGCCCACGGACAGGGACCTACGAGCAGTACTTC.

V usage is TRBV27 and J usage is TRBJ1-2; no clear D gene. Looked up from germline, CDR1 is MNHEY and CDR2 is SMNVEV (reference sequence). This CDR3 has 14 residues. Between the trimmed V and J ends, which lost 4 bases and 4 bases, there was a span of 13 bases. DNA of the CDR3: TGTGCCAGCAGTTATCGGCGCGGAAGCTATGGCTACACCTTC. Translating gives CASSYRRGSYGYTF.

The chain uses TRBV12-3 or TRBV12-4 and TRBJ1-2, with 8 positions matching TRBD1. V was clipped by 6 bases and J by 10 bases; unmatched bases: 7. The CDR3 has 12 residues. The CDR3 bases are TGTGCCAGCAGGCCCGGACAGGGCCCCTACACCTTC. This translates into CASRPGQGPYTF.

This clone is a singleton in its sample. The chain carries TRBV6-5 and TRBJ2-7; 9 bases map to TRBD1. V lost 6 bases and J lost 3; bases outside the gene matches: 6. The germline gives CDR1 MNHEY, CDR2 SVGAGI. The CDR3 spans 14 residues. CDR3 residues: CASRTDRGSYEQYF. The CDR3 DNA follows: TGTGCCAGCAGAACCGACAGGGGGAGCTACGAGCAGTACTTC.